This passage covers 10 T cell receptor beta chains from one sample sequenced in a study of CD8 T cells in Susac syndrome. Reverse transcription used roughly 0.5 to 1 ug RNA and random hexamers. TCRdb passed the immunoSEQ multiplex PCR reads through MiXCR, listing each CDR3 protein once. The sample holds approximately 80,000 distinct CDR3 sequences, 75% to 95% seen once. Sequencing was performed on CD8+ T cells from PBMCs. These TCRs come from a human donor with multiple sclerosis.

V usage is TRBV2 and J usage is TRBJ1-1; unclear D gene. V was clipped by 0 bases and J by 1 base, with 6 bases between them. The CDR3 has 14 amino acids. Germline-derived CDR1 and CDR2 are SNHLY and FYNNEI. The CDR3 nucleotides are TGTGCCAGCAGTGAAGCTCCAGGGAACACTGAAGCTTTCTTT. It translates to CASSEAPGNTEAFF.

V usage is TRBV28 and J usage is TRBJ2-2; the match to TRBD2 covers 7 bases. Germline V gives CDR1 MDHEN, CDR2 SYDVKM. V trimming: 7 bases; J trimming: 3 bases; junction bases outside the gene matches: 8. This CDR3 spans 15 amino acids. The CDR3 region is CASTPRREYTGELFF. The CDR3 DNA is TGTGCCAGCACCCCCCGGCGGGAGTACACCGGGGAGCTGTTTTTT. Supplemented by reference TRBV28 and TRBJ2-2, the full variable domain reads DVKVTQSSRYLVKRTGEKVFLECVQDMDHENMFWYRQDPGLGLRLIYFSYDVKMKEKGDIPEGYSVSREKKERFSLILESASTNQTSMYLCASTPRREYTGELFFGEGSRLTVL.

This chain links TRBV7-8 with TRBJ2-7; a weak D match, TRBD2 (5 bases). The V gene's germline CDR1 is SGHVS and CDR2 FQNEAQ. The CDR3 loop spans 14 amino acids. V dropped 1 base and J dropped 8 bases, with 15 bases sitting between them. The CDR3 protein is CASSLVPVRGKQYF. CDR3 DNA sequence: TGTGCCAGCAGCTTAGTTCCGGTAAGAGGGAAGCAGTACTTC.

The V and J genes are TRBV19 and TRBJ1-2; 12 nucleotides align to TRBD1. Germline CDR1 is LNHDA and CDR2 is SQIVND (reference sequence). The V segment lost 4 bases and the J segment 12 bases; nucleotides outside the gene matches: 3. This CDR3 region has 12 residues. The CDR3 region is CASSTGTGGDTF. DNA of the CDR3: TGTGCCAGTAGTACCGGGACAGGGGGCGACACCTTC.

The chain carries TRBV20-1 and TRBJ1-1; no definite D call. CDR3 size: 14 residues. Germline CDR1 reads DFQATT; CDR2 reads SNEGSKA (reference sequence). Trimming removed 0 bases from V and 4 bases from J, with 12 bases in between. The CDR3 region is CSARDAGRSTEAFF. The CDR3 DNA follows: TGCAGTGCTAGAGATGCGGGAAGGAGCACTGAAGCTTTCTTT.

CDR3 nucleotide sequence: TGTGCCATCAGTGGGGGGACAGCCACTGAAGCTTTCTTT. It yields the protein CAISGGTATEAFF. The chain joins TRBV10-3 to TRBJ1-1; 7 bases map to TRBD1. Germline assignment: CDR1 ENHRY and CDR2 SYGVKD. With V trimmed by 4 bases and J by 4 bases, 3 bases remained unmatched. There are 13 residues in the CDR3.

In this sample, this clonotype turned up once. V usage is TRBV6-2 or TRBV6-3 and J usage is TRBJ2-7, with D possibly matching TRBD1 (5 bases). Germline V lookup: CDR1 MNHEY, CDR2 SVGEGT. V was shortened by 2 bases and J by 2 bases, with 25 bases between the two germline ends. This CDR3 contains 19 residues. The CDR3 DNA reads TGTGCCAGCAGTTACACCCGTGTGGGTGCCCCCACAGGTACCTACGAGCAGTACTTC. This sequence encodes CASSYTRVGAPTGTYEQYF.

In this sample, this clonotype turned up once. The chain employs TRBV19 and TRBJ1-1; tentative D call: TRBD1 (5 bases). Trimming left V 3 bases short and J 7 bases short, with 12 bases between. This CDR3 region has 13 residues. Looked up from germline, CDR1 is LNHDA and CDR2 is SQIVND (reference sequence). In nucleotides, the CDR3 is TGTGCCAGTAGTATCACCTCGGGGGGTGAAGCTTTCTTT. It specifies CASSITSGGEAFF.

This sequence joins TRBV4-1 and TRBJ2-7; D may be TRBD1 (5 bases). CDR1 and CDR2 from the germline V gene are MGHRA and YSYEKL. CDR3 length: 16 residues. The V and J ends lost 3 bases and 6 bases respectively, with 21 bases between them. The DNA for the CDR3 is TGCGCCAGCAGCCACCCAGGGCATGGTCTTTGGGTCGAGCAGTACTTC. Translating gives CASSHPGHGLWVEQYF.

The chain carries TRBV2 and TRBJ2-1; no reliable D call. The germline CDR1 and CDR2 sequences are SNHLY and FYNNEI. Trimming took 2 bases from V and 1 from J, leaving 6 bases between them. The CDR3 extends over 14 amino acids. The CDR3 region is CASSEFNSYNEQFF. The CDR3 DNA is TGTGCCAGCAGTGAATTTAATTCCTACAATGAGCAGTTCTTC. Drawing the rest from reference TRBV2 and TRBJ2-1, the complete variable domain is EPEVTQTPSHQVTQMGQEVILRCVPISNHLYFYWYRQILGQKVEFLVSFYNNEISEKSEIFDDQFSVERPDGSNFTLKIRSTKLEDSAMYFCASSEFNSYNEQFFGPGTRLTVL.